This T cell receptor delta chain comes out of a study of gamma-delta T cells after stem cell transplantation. TCRdb redid the clone calls on the RT-PCR reads with CATT. The table shows 650 to 1,000 delta-chain clones, with around 19% occurring only once. Germline V gene data show CDR1 as GEAIGNYY and CDR2 as EKD. With V trimmed by 3 bases and J by 0 bases, 10 bases remained unmatched. CDR3 length: 21 residues. The sample was gamma-delta T cells. The rearrangement links TRDV2 to TRDJ3; 13 nucleotides match TRDD3. No J segment appears in TCRdb, so it was assigned here by matching the sequence to germline. The origin of this receptor is a human donor. It is not recorded whose cells these are; they may come from a transplant donor. CDR3 bases: TGTGCCTGTGACCGATTACTGGGGGATACGCGGGACTCCTGGGACACCCGACAGATGTTTTTC. This codes for CACDRLLGDTRDSWDTRQMFF.